The T cell receptor (beta chain) under discussion was sequenced for a study of cytomegalovirus exposure and HLA in healthy donors. The V gene end was trimmed by 11 bases and the J gene end by 6 bases; junction bases not matched to a gene: 14. Germline V CDR1 and CDR2: LNHDA, SQIVND (reference sequence). This CDR3 has 15 amino acids. Some clones are missing from TCRdb's copy, which holds only in-frame ones; the method was immunoSEQ multiplex PCR. The sample has about 200,000 clones; about 81% are singletons. Source material: PBMCs. The sequence derives from a woman younger than 45 in good health and CMV-seronegative. The rearrangement joins TRBV19 to TRBJ2-1, with 9 nucleotides matching TRBD2. In DNA, the CDR3 is TGTGCCTCAAGGGTGGCGGGAGGGCCGCGCAATGAGCAGTTCTTC. As protein: CASRVAGGPRNEQFF.